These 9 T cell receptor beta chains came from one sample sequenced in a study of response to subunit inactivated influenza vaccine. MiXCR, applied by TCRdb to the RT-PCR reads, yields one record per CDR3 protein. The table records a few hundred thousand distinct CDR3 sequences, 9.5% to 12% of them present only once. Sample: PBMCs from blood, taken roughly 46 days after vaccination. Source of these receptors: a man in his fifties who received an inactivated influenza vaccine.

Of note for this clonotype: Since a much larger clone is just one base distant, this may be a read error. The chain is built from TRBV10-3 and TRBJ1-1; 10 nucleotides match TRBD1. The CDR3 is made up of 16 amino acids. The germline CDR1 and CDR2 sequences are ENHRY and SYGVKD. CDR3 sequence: CAISDTDRGGNTEASF. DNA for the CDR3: TGTGCCATCAGTGACACGGACAGGGGGGGGAACACTGAAGCTTCCTTT.

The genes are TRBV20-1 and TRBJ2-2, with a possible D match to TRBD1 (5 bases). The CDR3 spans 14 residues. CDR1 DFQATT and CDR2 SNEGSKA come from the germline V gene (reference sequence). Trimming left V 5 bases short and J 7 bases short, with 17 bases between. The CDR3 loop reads CSARGQGSGGELFF. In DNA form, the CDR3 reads TGCAGTGCTCGCGGCCAGGGTAGTGGCGGGGAGCTGTTTTTT.

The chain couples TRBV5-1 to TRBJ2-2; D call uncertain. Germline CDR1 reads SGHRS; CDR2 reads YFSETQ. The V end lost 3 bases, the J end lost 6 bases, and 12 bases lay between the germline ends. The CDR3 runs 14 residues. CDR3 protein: CASSSEVAAGELFF. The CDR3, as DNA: TGCGCCAGCAGCTCCGAGGTAGCCGCCGGGGAGCTGTTTTTT.

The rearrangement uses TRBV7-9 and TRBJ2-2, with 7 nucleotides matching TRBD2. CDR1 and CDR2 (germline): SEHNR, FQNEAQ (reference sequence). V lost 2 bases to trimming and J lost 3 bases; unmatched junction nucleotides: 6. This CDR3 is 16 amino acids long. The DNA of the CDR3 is TGTGCCAGCAGCTTACGGTCGGGAGGTGACACCGGGGAGCTGTTTTTT. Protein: CASSLRSGGDTGELFF. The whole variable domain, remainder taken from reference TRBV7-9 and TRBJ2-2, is DTGVSQNPRHKITKRGQNVTFRCDPISEHNRLYWYRQTLGQGPEFLTYFQNEAQLEKSRLLSDRFSAERPKGSFSTLEIQRTEQGDSAMYLCASSLRSGGDTGELFFGEGSRLTVL.

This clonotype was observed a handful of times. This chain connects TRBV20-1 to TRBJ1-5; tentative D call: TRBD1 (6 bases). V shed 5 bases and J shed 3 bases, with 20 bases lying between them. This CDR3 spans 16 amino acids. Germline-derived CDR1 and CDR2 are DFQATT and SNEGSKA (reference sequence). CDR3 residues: CSACFLGGNINQPQHF. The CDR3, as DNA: TGCAGTGCTTGTTTCTTAGGGGGAAACATCAATCAGCCCCAGCATTTT.

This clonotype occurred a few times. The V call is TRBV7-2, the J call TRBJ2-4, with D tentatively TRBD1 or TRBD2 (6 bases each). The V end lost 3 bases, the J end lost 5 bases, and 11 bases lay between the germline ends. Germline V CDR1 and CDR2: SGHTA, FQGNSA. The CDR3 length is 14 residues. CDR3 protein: CASSLKRGENIQYF. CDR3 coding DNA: TGTGCCAGCAGCTTGAAGAGGGGGGAAAACATTCAGTACTTC.

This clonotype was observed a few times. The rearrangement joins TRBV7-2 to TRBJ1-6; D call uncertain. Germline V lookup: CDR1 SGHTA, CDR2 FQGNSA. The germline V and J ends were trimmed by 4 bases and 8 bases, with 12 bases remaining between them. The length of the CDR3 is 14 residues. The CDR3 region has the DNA TGTGCCAGCAGCTCCCGCGAGGGCGATTCACCCCTCCACTTT. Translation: CASSSREGDSPLHF.

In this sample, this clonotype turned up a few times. This chain's CDR3 is CASSQVAESYNEQFF. CDR3 DNA: TGCGCCAGCAGCCAAGTAGCGGAATCCTACAATGAGCAGTTCTTC. The chain is built from TRBV4-3 and TRBJ2-1; possible D gene TRBD2, 6 bases. Germline V gene sequence: CDR1 LGHNA, CDR2 YSLEER. The CDR3 is 15 residues long. The V and J ends lost 1 base and 1 base respectively, with 8 bases between them.

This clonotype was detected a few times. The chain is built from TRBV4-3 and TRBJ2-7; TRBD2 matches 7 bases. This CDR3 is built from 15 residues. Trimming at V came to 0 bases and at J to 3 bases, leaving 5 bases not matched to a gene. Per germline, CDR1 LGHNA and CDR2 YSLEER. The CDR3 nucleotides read TGCGCCAGCAGCCAAGATGGAGCGGGGTACTACGAGCAGTACTTC. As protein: CASSQDGAGYYEQYF.